The sequence of this T cell receptor beta chain was determined in a study of blood T cell repertoires in COVID-19. This CDR3 region has 15 residues. Germline CDR1 is KGHSH and CDR2 is LQKENI. V lost 6 bases to trimming and J lost 5 bases, with 17 bases between them. The protocol was immunoSEQ multiplex PCR, while the TCRdb copy is restricted to in-frame clones and leaves out a portion. The sample lists about 480,000 clones, approximately 91% occurring once. Assignment of participants to cohorts was predicated upon participant-reported clinical history. V usage is TRBV18 and J usage is TRBJ2-1; D perhaps matches TRBD1 (5 bases). Sequencing input: PBMCs or T cells enriched from blood (not recorded which). This receptor was identified in a woman in her sixties or seventies who had recovered from COVID-19. The CDR3: CASSSTDSSHNEQFF. The CDR3 DNA sequence: TGTGCCAGCTCTTCGACAGACTCATCCCACAATGAGCAGTTCTTC.